A single sample is the source of the 13 T cell receptor beta chains below, sequenced in a study of T cells after yellow fever vaccination. TCRdb re-called the 5' RACE reads through MiXCR, storing one row per CDR3 protein. This table has about 310,000 distinct CDR3 sequences, approximately 3.9% appearing once. The input for sequencing was PBMCs, taken on the day of the yellow fever booster vaccination. The receptors shown here come from a man between 18 and 29 years old who received the YFV17D yellow fever vaccine.

There are many counts of this clonotype. This chain uses TRBV12-3 or TRBV12-4 with TRBJ1-1; D is unclear. Trimming stripped 3 bases from V and 1 base from J, with 9 bases between. CDR3 length equals 14 residues. CDR3 in DNA: TGTGCCAGCAGTTTGAGACGTCGGAACACTGAAGCTTTCTTT. Its translation: CASSLRRRNTEAFF.

This clonotype was recorded many times. The chain employs TRBV6-6 and TRBJ1-3, with unresolved D. V was cut by 8 bases and J by 4 bases, with 9 bases left in between. The V gene's germline CDR1 is MNHNY and CDR2 SVGAGI (reference sequence). The CDR3 consists of 12 residues. In nucleotides, the CDR3 is TGTGCCAGCCATGCTTCAGGAAACACCATATATTTT. It translates to CASHASGNTIYF.

V usage is TRBV12-3 or TRBV12-4 and J usage is TRBJ1-1; 10 nucleotides match TRBD1. After removal of 5 bases from V and 5 bases from J, the junction contained 5 bases not matched to a gene. CDR3 size: 14 residues. The CDR3 sequence is CASSRTGGLTEAFF. DNA of the CDR3: TGTGCCAGCAGTCGGACAGGGGGATTAACTGAAGCTTTCTTT.

The gene calls are TRBV7-2 and TRBJ1-5; D not resolved. CDR3 length equals 16 residues. Trimming stripped 5 bases from V and 0 bases from J, with 14 bases between. CDR1 is SGHTA, CDR2 FQGNSA, per germline. The CDR3 region is CASSLNFAGSNQPQHF. The CDR3 bases are TGTGCCAGCAGCCTCAACTTTGCGGGTAGCAATCAGCCCCAGCATTTT.

This clonotype was seen more than once but under ten times. The rearrangement links TRBV7-9 to TRBJ2-6, with a tentative D call TRBD2 (6 bases). Trimming pared 5 bases from V and 0 bases from J, leaving 20 bases between. The CDR3 sequence is 19 residues long. Germline V gene data show CDR1 as SEHNR and CDR2 as FQNEAQ (reference sequence). The CDR3 nucleotides are TGTGCCAGCAGCCCGGACTACCAAACCCCTCTCTCTGGGGCCAACGTCCTGACTTTC. It codes for CASSPDYQTPLSGANVLTF.

The chain carries TRBV12-3 or TRBV12-4 and TRBJ1-5; D is possibly TRBD1 (6 bases). V lost 2 bases and J 7 bases, leaving 15 bases between the germline ends. The CDR3 is made up of 15 amino acids. Written as DNA, the CDR3 is TGTGCCAGCAGTTTAACGGTGGGGGGCGTGCAGCCCCAGCATTTT. Translation: CASSLTVGGVQPQHF.

This clonotype has more than one count but fewer than ten. The V gene is TRBV7-7, the J gene TRBJ2-5, with 8 bases aligning to TRBD2. Per the germline V gene, CDR1 is SSHAT and CDR2 is FNYEAQ (reference sequence). The CDR3 totals 15 residues. Unmatched junction bases numbered 11, after V lost 6 bases and J lost 5 bases. CDR3 region: CASSRTGGLIETQYF. In nucleotides, the CDR3 is TGTGCCAGCAGTAGGACGGGGGGGCTTATCGAGACCCAGTACTTC.

V is TRBV12-3 or TRBV12-4 and J is TRBJ2-1; 7 bases fit TRBD2. The V and J ends lost 4 bases and 5 bases, in that order; junction bases with no gene match: 11. This CDR3 region has 16 residues. This CDR3 is CASSSGGAGKDNEQFF. The CDR3 DNA reads as TGTGCCAGCAGTTCTGGGGGAGCGGGGAAGGACAATGAGCAGTTCTTC.

This clonotype was seen a handful of times. V is TRBV24-1 and J is TRBJ2-4; D not certain. The V and J ends lost 5 bases and 0 bases respectively, with 13 bases between them. The CDR3 length is 16 residues. Germline CDR1 KGHDR, CDR2 SFDVKD. CDR3 sequence: CATSVWVLLAKNIQYF. DNA of the CDR3: TGTGCCACCAGTGTGTGGGTCTTACTAGCCAAAAACATTCAGTACTTC.

This clonotype showed up just a few times. The CDR3: CATSDFAHRDRGDPGQYV. Written as DNA, the CDR3 is TGTGCCACCAGTGATTTCGCACACCGGGACAGGGGGGACCCAGGGCAGTACGTC. The V call is TRBV24-1, the J call TRBJ2-7, with 11 bases fitting TRBD1. The CDR3 loop spans 18 amino acids. V gave up 1 base and J gave up 9 bases; unmatched junction bases: 16. Germline assignment: CDR1 KGHDR and CDR2 SFDVKD.

This clonotype was counted ten times or more. J is TRBJ2-5 and V is TRBV27, with 12 bases identical to TRBD1. The CDR3 loop spans 15 amino acids. V dropped 5 bases and J dropped 5; count of bases not matched to a gene: 6. Germline-derived CDR1 and CDR2 are MNHEY and SMNVEV (reference sequence). CDR3: CASSPGQGAAETQYF. The CDR3 DNA reads TGTGCCAGCAGTCCGGGACAGGGGGCCGCGGAGACCCAGTACTTC.

The rearrangement links TRBV27 to TRBJ1-6, with 7 bases identical to TRBD1. V lost 3 bases, J lost 6 bases, and 11 bases stayed unmatched. This CDR3 spans 17 amino acids. Germline lookup yields CDR1 MNHEY and CDR2 SMNVEV (reference sequence). CDR3 sequence (DNA): TGTGCCAGCAGTTTGTCAGTCCCGGGACAGATTAATTCACCCCTCCACTTT. Encoded protein: CASSLSVPGQINSPLHF.

This clonotype came up many times. V usage is TRBV4-1 and J usage is TRBJ2-5, with D maybe TRBD1 (5 bases). The CDR3 has 17 amino acids. CDR1 and CDR2 from the germline V gene are MGHRA and YSYEKL. The V and J ends lost 0 bases and 5 bases respectively, with 19 bases between them. CDR3 amino acids: CASSQESWGRGPETQYF. In nucleotides, the CDR3 is TGCGCCAGCAGCCAAGAGTCTTGGGGTAGGGGCCCGGAGACCCAGTACTTC.